Each of the 12 T cell receptor beta chains below was sequenced from the same sample in a study of long-term antiretroviral therapy in people with HIV. Sequencing used immunoSEQ v3.0 at survey level. Assay used: immunoSEQ multiplex PCR; TCRdb lists only in-frame clones, some missing. The sample includes about 9,100 clones, 70% to 80% of them seen just once. Source: unsorted PBMCs, taken 0.4 years before starting antiretroviral therapy. Every receptor here comes from a man aged 30-40 years with HIV.

The V and J genes are TRBV11-3 and TRBJ2-6, with TRBD1 matching over 8 bases. The CDR3 spans 18 residues. Losses at the gene ends were 5 bases for V and 2 bases for J; bases not matched to a gene: 11. Germline values: CDR1 SGHNT, CDR2 YENEEA. CDR3 sequence: CASSPGGPGQAGANVLTF. In nucleotides, the CDR3 is TGTGCCAGCAGCCCTGGTGGGCCGGGACAGGCTGGGGCCAACGTCCTGACTTTC.

V gene TRBV21-1 combines with J gene TRBJ2-7. TRBV21-1 counts as a pseudogene. CDR3 length equals 13 residues. CDR3 sequence (DNA): TGTGCCAGCAGCAAAGATGACCCCTTGAAGCAGTACTTC. It codes for CASSKDDPLKQYF.

DNA of the CDR3: TGTGCCTGGAGGACAGGGTCAGGTTGGGGCTACACCTTC. Residues: CAWRTGSGWGYTF. The rearrangement uses TRBV30 and TRBJ1-2; 7 bases are a match to TRBD1. CDR3 length: 13 amino acids. V was pared by 3 bases and J by 8 bases, with 9 bases of the junction left unmatched. Germline V gene data show CDR1 as GTSNPN and CDR2 as SVGIG (reference sequence).

V and J are TRBV7-9 and TRBJ1-6; maybe TRBD1 (5 bases). From germline, CDR1 is SEHNR and CDR2 FQNEAQ (reference sequence). The CDR3 runs 16 residues. Trimming removed 5 bases from V and 0 bases from J, with 11 bases in between. The CDR3: CASSRGQSSYNSPLHF. The CDR3 nucleotides are TGTGCCAGCAGCAGGGGCCAGAGCTCCTATAATTCACCCCTCCACTTT. Combining the CDR3 with reference TRBV7-9 and TRBJ1-6 gives the whole variable domain DTGVSQNPRHKITKRGQNVTFRCDPISEHNRLYWYRQTLGQGPEFLTYFQNEAQLEKSRLLSDRFSAERPKGSFSTLEIQRTEQGDSAMYLCASSRGQSSYNSPLHFGNGTRLTVT.

This clone has only one observation. V gene TRBV12-5 combines with J gene TRBJ1-1; 12 bases are a match to TRBD1. Germline V gene lookup returns CDR1 LGHNT and CDR2 FRNRAP. Losses at the gene ends were 2 bases for V and 6 bases for J; bases not matched to a gene: 10. The CDR3 consists of 17 residues. CDR3 bases: TGTGCTAGTGGTTTGACCTCCGGGACAGGGGGCTGGGCTGAAGCTTTCTTT. Encoded protein: CASGLTSGTGGWAEAFF.

V gene TRBV30 combines with J gene TRBJ2-3; TRBD1 matches 7 bases. This CDR3 comprises 15 residues. The V segment lost 3 bases and the J segment 0 bases; nucleotides outside the gene matches: 6. Germline CDR1 is GTSNPN and CDR2 is SVGIG (reference sequence). The CDR3 reads CAWSGGDSSTDTQYF. CDR3 DNA sequence: TGTGCCTGGAGCGGTGGGGACAGTAGCACAGATACGCAGTATTTT. The entire variable domain, with the rest obtained from reference TRBV30 and TRBJ2-3, is as follows: SQTIHQWPATLVQPVGSPLSLECTVEGTSNPNLYWYRQAAGRGLQLLFYSVGIGQISSEVPQNLSASRPQDRQFILSSKKLLLSDSGFYLCAWSGGDSSTDTQYFGPGTRLTVL.

The gene calls are TRBV6-1 and TRBJ1-3, with a tentative D call TRBD1 (6 bases). V shed 2 bases and J shed 4 bases, with 9 bases lying between them. CDR3 size: 14 residues. Germline V lookup: CDR1 MNHNS, CDR2 SASEGT. CDR3 amino acids: CASSEQGTGNTIYF. CDR3 nucleotide sequence: TGTGCCAGCAGTGAACAGGGGACAGGAAACACCATATATTTT.

This chain connects TRBV6-1 to TRBJ1-5, with D unresolved. V was clipped by 3 bases and J by 5 bases, with 8 bases between them. Germline CDR1 is MNHNS and CDR2 is SASEGT. The CDR3 loop spans 13 amino acids. The CDR3 protein is CASSDFGDQPQHF. The DNA for the CDR3 is TGTGCCAGCAGTGATTTCGGGGATCAGCCCCAGCATTTT.

This chain connects TRBV28 to TRBJ2-7, with TRBD1 as a possible D gene (6 bases). Trimming left V 6 bases short and J 3 bases short, with 18 bases between. Germline assignment: CDR1 MDHEN and CDR2 SYDVKM. This CDR3 region has 15 residues. The CDR3 region is CASSPQSLGHYEQYF. DNA for the CDR3: TGTGCCAGCAGCCCCCAAAGCCTGGGACACTACGAGCAGTACTTC. Together with reference TRBV28 and TRBJ2-7, the CDR3 gives the full variable domain: DVKVTQSSRYLVKRTGEKVFLECVQDMDHENMFWYRQDPGLGLRLIYFSYDVKMKEKGDIPEGYSVSREKKERFSLILESASTNQTSMYLCASSPQSLGHYEQYFGPGTRLTVT.

V is TRBV7-6 and J is TRBJ1-5; 7 nucleotides align to TRBD1. The CDR3 covers 14 residues. V trimming: 5 bases; J trimming: 6 bases; junction bases outside the gene matches: 7. From germline, CDR1 is SGHVS and CDR2 FNYEAQ. The CDR3 sequence is CASSASGGVQPQHF. In nucleotides, the CDR3 is TGTGCCAGCAGCGCCTCAGGGGGGGTTCAGCCCCAGCATTTT. The entire variable domain, with the rest obtained from reference TRBV7-6 and TRBJ1-5, is as follows: GAGVSQSPRYKVTKRGQDVALRCDPISGHVSLYWYRQALGQGPEFLTYFNYEAQQDKSGLPNDRFSAERPEGSISTLTIQRTEQRDSAMYRCASSASGGVQPQHFGDGTRLSIL.

The CDR3 sequence: CASSQTVYTEAFF. The CDR3 DNA is TGCGCCAGCAGCCAGACAGTTTACACTGAAGCTTTCTTT. V usage is TRBV4-1 and J usage is TRBJ1-1; TRBD1 might be the D (5 bases). Trimming removed 3 bases from V and 3 bases from J, with 8 bases in between. CDR1 and CDR2 from the germline V gene are MGHRA and YSYEKL. The CDR3 length is 13 residues.

The chain joins TRBV2 to TRBJ1-5; TRBD1 is a possible D gene (6 bases). This CDR3 is built from 14 residues. Germline CDR1 and CDR2: SNHLY and FYNNEI. The V gene lost 8 bases and the J gene lost 4 bases, with 15 bases spanning the gap. CDR3 coding DNA: TGTGCCAGCGAAAAAGGGGGGGGAAATCAGCCCCAGCATTTT. Its protein is CASEKGGGNQPQHF.